These T cell receptor beta chains were read from a single sample in a study of blood T cell repertoires in COVID-19. The data were produced by immunoSEQ multiplex PCR, yet TCRdb's version contains in-frame clones alone and is incomplete. The sample lists a few hundred thousand clones, around 82% occurring once. Sequenced material: peripheral blood. These receptors came from a person between 70 and 80 years old with COVID-19, enrolled during active disease. The CDR3 runs from the conserved cysteine through the conserved F or W. A D gene is named only where the DNA matches it firmly. Clone size, where shown, is once, few, many, or a class for clones that have expanded.

TRBJ2-2	-	TRBV18	16	TRBD2	TGTGCCAGCTCACCACTGCTAGCGGGAGTCACCGGGGAGCTGTTTTTT	CASSPLLAGVTGELFF
TRBJ2-6	-	TRBV28	17	TRBD1	TGTGCCACCACAATGCAGGGGGCGGCTCCCGGGGCCAACGTCCTGACTTTC	CATTMQGAAPGANVLTF
TRBJ1-2	-	TRBV18	15	TRBD1	TGTGCCAGCTCCCCTGACAGGGAAGCTAACTATGGCTACACCTTC	CASSPDREANYGYTF
TRBJ1-4	-	TRBV4-1	19	TRBD1	TGCGCCAGCAGCCAGGAGGGACAGGATTCACTCCCGGGGAATGAAAAACTGTTTTTT	CASSQEGQDSLPGNEKLFF
TRBJ1-6	-	TRBV12-5	20	-	TGTGCTAGTGGTTTGGTACGGGGAGGGCGCCTGAGCTCCTATAATTCACCCCTCCACTTT	CASGLVRGGRLSSYNSPLHF
TRBJ2-1	-	TRBV5-1	17	TRBD2	TGCGCCAGCAGCTTGCTAGGACTAGCGGGAATCCCCAATGAGCAGTTCTTC	CASSLLGLAGIPNEQFF
TRBJ2-7	-	TRBV28	14	-	TGTGCCAGCAGCCCTAGAGGGACTGACCACGAGCAGTACTTC	CASSPRGTDHEQYF
TRBJ1-1	-	TRBV7-9	13	-	TGTGCCAGCAGCTTAGACAGGAACACTGAAGCTTTCTTT	CASSLDRNTEAFF
TRBJ2-1	-	TRBV4-3	17	-	TGCGCCAGCAGCCAAGGGGTCGCGGGGAGCTCCTACAATGAGCAGTTCTTC	CASSQGVAGSSYNEQFF
TRBJ2-1	-	TRBV5-5	15	-	TGTGCCAGCAGCCTAAAAGCGGGCGGAAACAATGAGCAGTTCTTC	CASSLKAGGNNEQFF
TRBJ1-2	-	TRBV19	12	TRBD1	TGTGCCAGCCACACAGGGGGCCTTGGCTACACCTTC	CASHTGGLGYTF
TRBJ1-1	-	TRBV28	14	-	TGTGCCAGCTACTTCAGGGGCTTGGGCACTGAAGCTTTCTTT	CASYFRGLGTEAFF
TRBJ2-1	-	TRBV19	13	-	TGTGCCAGTAGTATGCCAGGGGCCTTGAAGCAGTTCTTC	CASSMPGALKQFF
TRBJ1-4	-	TRBV19	14	TRBD1	TGTGCCACCAGGGACAGGGGTATATCTGAAAAACTGTTTTTT	CATRDRGISEKLFF
TRBJ1-1	-	TRBV7-8	15	-	TGTGCCAGCAGCTTATTCGGCCTCGGGGACACTGAAGCTTTCTTT	CASSLFGLGDTEAFF
TRBJ2-1	-	TRBV15	15	TRBD1	TGTGCCACTACCCCCTTGGGACAGTCGGGCAATGAGCAGTTCTTC	CATTPLGQSGNEQFF
TRBJ1-5	-	TRBV6-1	18	TRBD1	TGTGCCAGCAGTGAAAGGGCAGGGGGCGTATTAGGGAATCAGCCCCAGCATTTT	CASSERAGGVLGNQPQHF
TRBJ2-1	-	TRBV28	15	TRBD2	TGTGCCACCGAGAGCGGGAGTACTTCCTACAATGAGCAGTTCTTC	CATESGSTSYNEQFF
TRBJ2-3	-	TRBV2	15	-	TGTGCCAGCAGTGGGGCGGGTGGGGTCACAGATACGCAGTATTTT	CASSGAGGVTDTQYF
TRBJ2-1	-	TRBV5-5	14	-	TGTGCCAGCAGCTTCCAGGGAGGTAACGATGAGCAGTTCTTC	CASSFQGGNDEQFF
TRBJ2-1	few	TRBV5-4	15	TRBD2	TGTGCCAGCAGCTTGGACGGGAGGGCCGGTAATGAGCAGTTCTTC	CASSLDGRAGNEQFF
TRBJ1-2	-	TRBV6-5	15	TRBD1	TGTGCCAGCAGGGAGACAGGGGGCCTTAACTATGGCTACACCTTC	CASRETGGLNYGYTF